This T cell receptor (beta chain) was obtained from a study of blood T cell repertoires in COVID-19. Study-wide background: COVID-19 samples, acute and convalescent, were from the United States, Italy and Spain. From T cells, B-cell-depleted T cells, or PBMCs came the material, which was cDNA or gDNA.

Source study methods: Scientists estimated how many nucleated cells there were by amplifying reference gene primers. Sequencing used immunoSEQ multiplex PCR; TCRdb keeps in-frame clones, though not all of them. Clone size and V and J calls were adopted from that table, with D and trimming inferred from the DNA. The table records roughly 500,000 clones, 80% to 90% of them present only once. The CDR3 runs to 17 residues. Germline CDR1 reads SEHNR; CDR2 reads FQNEAQ (reference sequence). Trimming removed 6 bases from V and 7 bases from J; junction bases left unmatched: 10. Patients in Seattle were enrolled during active infection, then followed longitudinally.

Sequencing was carried out using peripheral blood. The chain joins TRBV7-9 to TRBJ2-3, with 16 bases matching TRBD2. The sequence derives from a man aged 18 to 35 with COVID-19, enrolled during active disease. The CDR3 nucleotides read TGTGCCAGCAGGAATTCGGGACTAGCGGGGGGGCCCAATACGCAGTATTTT. Encoded protein: CASRNSGLAGGPNTQYF.